This T cell receptor (beta chain) was found in a study of immune evolution from preneoplasia to lung adenocarcinoma. The study, taken as a whole, reports: Later-stage lesions seemingly showed higher T cell density and diversity than normal lung. Normal lung had the highest top T cell clone frequencies.

Remarks on this clone: What it binds is unknown.

Using immunoSEQ multiplex PCR, the repertoire was profiled, and TCRdb retains in-frame clones only, with some absent. The table lists 4,500 to 5,000 clones, over 60% of them singletons. The CDR3 extends over 12 amino acids. The ends were cut back, 0 bases at V and 7 bases at J, with 6 bases in the middle. CDR1 and CDR2 (germline): GTSNPN, SVGIG (reference sequence). The rearrangement uses TRBV30 and TRBJ2-2; D not certain. The sample was FFPE adjacent normal lung tissue. The receptor comes from a person between 60 and 79 years old with lung adenocarcinoma. This CDR3 reads CAWSVSVGELFF. Written as DNA, the CDR3 is TGTGCCTGGAGTGTATCCGTCGGGGAGCTGTTTTTT.